These 4 T cell receptor beta chains originate from one sample sequenced in a study of molecular identifiers for immune sequencing clone quantification. TCRdb analysed the PCR reads with MiXCR anew, one entry per CDR3 protein. The sample lists under 600,000 distinct CDR3 sequences; around 21% were seen once. The source material was naive CD8+ T cells from blood, with Jurkat cell RNA spiked in. Subset: FACS-sorted CD8+CD4-CCR7+CD45RA+ naive T cells. These receptor sequences come from a human donor in good health. Some libraries in this study had Jurkat cell RNA spiked in.

This clonotype has at least ten counts. The CDR3 sequence is CASSQDSQPQHF. The CDR3 region has the DNA TGTGCCAGCAGCCAAGATAGTCAGCCCCAGCATTTT. V and J are TRBV14 and TRBJ1-5; D is ambiguous. CDR1 and CDR2 from the germline V gene are SGHDN and FVKESK. Trimming cost V 0 bases and J 6 bases, with 3 bases left between them. CDR3 length: 12 amino acids.

V usage is TRBV5-1 and J usage is TRBJ2-1, with a weak D call TRBD2 (5 bases). Germline CDR1 is SGHRS and CDR2 is YFSETQ. CDR3 size: 16 residues. Trimming shortened V by 6 bases and J by 0 bases, and 16 bases separated the two germline ends. For the CDR3, the DNA is TGCGCCAGCAAGGCAGAGACGGGGAGCTCCTACAATGAGCAGTTCTTC. It codes for CASKAETGSSYNEQFF.

In DNA, the CDR3 is TGTGCCAGCTCACCTAAACCACGGGTCCTCCCTGGAAACACCATATATTTT. It specifies CASSPKPRVLPGNTIYF. The chain has TRBV18 and TRBJ1-3; D not resolved. CDR1 is KGHSH and CDR2 is LQKENI in the germline V gene. CDR3 length: 17 amino acids. Trimming shortened V by 3 bases and J by 2 bases, and 17 bases separated the two germline ends.

This clonotype was detected only a few times. The V gene is TRBV7-9, the J gene TRBJ2-5; D remains unclear. Trimming cost V 1 base and J 5 bases, with 5 bases left between them. The CDR3 consists of 12 residues. Looked up from germline, CDR1 is SEHNR and CDR2 is FQNEAQ (reference sequence). CDR3 region: CASSLGWETQYF. As DNA, the CDR3 is TGTGCCAGCAGCTTAGGTTGGGAGACCCAGTACTTC.